Included here is one T cell receptor (beta chain) sequence, with context. This specimen belongs to a study of blood T cell repertoires in COVID-19. This CDR3 region has 14 residues. Germline V gives CDR1 SGDLS, CDR2 YYNGEE. After removal of 4 bases from V and 8 bases from J, the junction contained 8 bases not matched to a gene. Here immunoSEQ multiplex PCR was the method, and the copy in TCRdb shows in-frame clones only, minus some. The profile shows around 370,000 clones, 70% to 90% of them singletons. This sequence was found in a woman aged 18-29 years who had recovered from COVID-19. Sequencing input: PBMCs or T cells enriched from blood (not recorded which). This rearrangement joins TRBV9 to TRBJ2-3; 9 nucleotides align to TRBD1. The CDR3 protein is CASSLTGGVGTQYF. CDR3 DNA: TGTGCCAGCAGCTTGACAGGGGGTGTCGGTACGCAGTATTTT.